These 2 T cell receptor beta chains share one sample of origin, sequenced in a study of CD8+CD57+ T cells in acquired aplastic anemia. TCR beta VDJ and CDR3 profiles were obtained from a genomic DNA template. Each CDR3 protein gets one entry after TCRdb re-called the reads with MiXCR. Found here are about 130,000 distinct CDR3 sequences, about 46% of them singletons; the top ten hold roughly 2.6%. The sample was sorted CD4+, CD8+, or CD8+CD57+ T cells (not recorded which) from PBMCs. These TCRs come from a human donor in good health, serving as a control.

The rearrangement links TRBV2 to TRBJ2-3; D is perhaps TRBD2 (5 bases). The length of the CDR3 is 15 residues. The V gene's germline CDR1 is SNHLY and CDR2 FYNNEI. V lost 1 base to trimming and J lost 0 bases, with 8 bases between them. For the CDR3, the DNA is TGTGCCAGCAGTGAAGGAGCGGCTAGCACAGATACGCAGTATTTT. As protein: CASSEGAASTDTQYF.

This chain uses TRBV6-2 or TRBV6-3 with TRBJ2-5, with D maybe TRBD1 (6 bases). Trimming took off 2 bases at V and 0 bases at J, with 10 bases between the two ends. The CDR3 is 15 residues long. CDR1 and CDR2 (germline): MNHEY, SVGEGT. CDR3 sequence (DNA): TGTGCCAGCAGTTACGGGGACAAAAACCAAGAGACCCAGTACTTC. It encodes CASSYGDKNQETQYF.